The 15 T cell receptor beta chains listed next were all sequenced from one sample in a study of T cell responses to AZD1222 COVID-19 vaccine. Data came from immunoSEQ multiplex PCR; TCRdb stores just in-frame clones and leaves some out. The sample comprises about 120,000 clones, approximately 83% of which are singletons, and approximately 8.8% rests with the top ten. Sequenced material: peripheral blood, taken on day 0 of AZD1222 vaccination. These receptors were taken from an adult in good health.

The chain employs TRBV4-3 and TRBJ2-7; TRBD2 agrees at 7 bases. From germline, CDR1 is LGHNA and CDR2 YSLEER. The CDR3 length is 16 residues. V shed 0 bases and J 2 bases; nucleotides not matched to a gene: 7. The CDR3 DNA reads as TGCGCCAGCAGCCAAGATCTGGGGGGAGGGGCCTACGAGCAGTACTTC. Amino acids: CASSQDLGGGAYEQYF.

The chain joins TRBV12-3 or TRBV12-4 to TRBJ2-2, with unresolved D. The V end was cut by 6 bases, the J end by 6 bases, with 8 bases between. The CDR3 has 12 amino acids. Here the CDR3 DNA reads TGTGCCAGCAGCCCCTGGGCCGGGGAGCTGTTTTTT. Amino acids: CASSPWAGELFF.

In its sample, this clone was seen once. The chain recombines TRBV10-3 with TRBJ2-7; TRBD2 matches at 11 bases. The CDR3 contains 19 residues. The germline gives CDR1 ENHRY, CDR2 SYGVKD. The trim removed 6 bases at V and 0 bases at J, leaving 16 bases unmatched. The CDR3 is CAIREGGGLAETSSYEQYF. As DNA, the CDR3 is TGTGCCATCAGGGAAGGGGGGGGACTAGCGGAGACCTCCTCCTACGAGCAGTACTTC.

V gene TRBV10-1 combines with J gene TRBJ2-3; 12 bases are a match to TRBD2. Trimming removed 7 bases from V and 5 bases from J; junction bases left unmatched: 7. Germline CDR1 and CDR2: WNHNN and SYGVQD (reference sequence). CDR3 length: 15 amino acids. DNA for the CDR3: TGCGCCAGCATTAAACCGGGACTAGCGGGAGATACGCAGTATTTT. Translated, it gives CASIKPGLAGDTQYF.

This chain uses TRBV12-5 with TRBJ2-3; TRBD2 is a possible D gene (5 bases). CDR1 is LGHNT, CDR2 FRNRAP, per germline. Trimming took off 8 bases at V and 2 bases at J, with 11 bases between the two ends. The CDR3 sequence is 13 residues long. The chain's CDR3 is CASRAGHTDTQYF. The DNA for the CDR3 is TGTGCTAGTCGCGCGGGTCACACAGATACGCAGTATTTT.

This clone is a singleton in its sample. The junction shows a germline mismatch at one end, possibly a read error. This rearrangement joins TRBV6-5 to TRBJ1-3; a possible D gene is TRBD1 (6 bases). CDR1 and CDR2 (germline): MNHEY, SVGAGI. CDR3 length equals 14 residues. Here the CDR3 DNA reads TGTGTCAGCAGTACAGGGATCTCTGGAAACACCATATATTTT. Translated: CVSSTGISGNTIYF.

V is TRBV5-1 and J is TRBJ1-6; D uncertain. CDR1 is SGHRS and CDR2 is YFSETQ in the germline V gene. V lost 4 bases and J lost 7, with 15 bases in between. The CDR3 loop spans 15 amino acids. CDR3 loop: CASSADSNWNSPLHF. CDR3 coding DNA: TGCGCCAGCAGCGCGGACTCTAATTGGAATTCACCCCTCCACTTT.

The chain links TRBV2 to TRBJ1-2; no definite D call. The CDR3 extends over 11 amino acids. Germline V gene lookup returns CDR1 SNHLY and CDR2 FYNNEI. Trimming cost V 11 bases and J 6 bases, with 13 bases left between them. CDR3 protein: CAATLRNGYTF. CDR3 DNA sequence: TGTGCCGCCACCCTTCGGAATGGCTACACCTTC.

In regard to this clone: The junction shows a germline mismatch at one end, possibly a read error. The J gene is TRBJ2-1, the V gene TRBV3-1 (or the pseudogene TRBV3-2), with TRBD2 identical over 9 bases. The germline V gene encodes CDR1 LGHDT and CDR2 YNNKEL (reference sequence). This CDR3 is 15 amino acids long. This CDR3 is CASSPRRSAGGLLVF. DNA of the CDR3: TGTGCCAGCAGCCCAAGACGGTCAGCGGGAGGCCTCTTGGTCTTC.

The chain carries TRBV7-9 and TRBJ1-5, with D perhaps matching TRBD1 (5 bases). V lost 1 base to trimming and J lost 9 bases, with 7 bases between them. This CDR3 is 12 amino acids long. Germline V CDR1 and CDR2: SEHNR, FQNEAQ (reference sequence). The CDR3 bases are TGTGCCAGCAGCTTAGTTGGGGCGCCCCAGCATTTT. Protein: CASSLVGAPQHF.

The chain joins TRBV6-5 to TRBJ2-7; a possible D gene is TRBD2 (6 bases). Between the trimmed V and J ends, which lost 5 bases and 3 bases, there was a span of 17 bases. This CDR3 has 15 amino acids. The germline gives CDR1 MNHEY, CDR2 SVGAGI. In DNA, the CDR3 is TGTGCCAGCAGTCCCTTGGAGGGTTTCGGCTACGAGCAGTACTTC. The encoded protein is CASSPLEGFGYEQYF.

The CDR3 bases are TGTGCCAGCAGTCCTCAGGGCTCCTATAATTCACCCCTCCACTTT. It translates to CASSPQGSYNSPLHF. The chain joins TRBV2 to TRBJ1-6; tentatively, D is TRBD1 (5 bases). From germline, CDR1 is SNHLY and CDR2 FYNNEI. Between the trimmed V and J ends, which lost 5 bases and 0 bases, there was a span of 8 bases. The CDR3 is 15 residues long.

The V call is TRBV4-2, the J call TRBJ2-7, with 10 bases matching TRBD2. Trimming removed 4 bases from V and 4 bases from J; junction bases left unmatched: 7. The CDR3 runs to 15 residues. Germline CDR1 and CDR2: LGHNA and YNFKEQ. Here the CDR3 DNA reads TGTGCCAGCAGCCGTCTAGCGGGAGAGGCGTACGAGCAGTACTTC. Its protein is CASSRLAGEAYEQYF.

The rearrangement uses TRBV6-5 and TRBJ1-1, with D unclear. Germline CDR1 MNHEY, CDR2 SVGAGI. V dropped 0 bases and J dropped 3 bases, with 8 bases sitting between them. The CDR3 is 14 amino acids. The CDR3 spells CASSYSAEDTEAFF. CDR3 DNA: TGTGCCAGCAGTTACTCGGCGGAAGACACTGAAGCTTTCTTT.

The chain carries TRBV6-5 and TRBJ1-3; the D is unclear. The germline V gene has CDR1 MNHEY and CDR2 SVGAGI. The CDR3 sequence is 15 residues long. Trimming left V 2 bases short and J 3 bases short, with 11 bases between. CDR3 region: CASSYRVSIGNTIYF. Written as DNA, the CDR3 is TGTGCCAGCAGTTACAGGGTCTCCATTGGAAACACCATATATTTT.